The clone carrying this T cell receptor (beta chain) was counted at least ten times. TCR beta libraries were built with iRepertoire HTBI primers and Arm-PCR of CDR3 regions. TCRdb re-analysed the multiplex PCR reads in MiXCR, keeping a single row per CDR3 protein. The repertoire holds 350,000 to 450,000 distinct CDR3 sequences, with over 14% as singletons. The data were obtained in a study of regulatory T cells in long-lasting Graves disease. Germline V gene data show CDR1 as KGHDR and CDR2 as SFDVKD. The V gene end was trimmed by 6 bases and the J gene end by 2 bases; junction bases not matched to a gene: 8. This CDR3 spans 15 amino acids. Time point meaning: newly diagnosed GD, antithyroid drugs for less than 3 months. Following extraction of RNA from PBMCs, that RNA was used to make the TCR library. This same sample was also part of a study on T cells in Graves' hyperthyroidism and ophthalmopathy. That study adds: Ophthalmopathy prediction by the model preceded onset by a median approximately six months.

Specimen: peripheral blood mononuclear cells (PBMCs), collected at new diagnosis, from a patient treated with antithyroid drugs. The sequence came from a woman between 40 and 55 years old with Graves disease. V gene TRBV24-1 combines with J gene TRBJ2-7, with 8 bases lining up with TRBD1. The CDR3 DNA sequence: TGTGCCACCAGTCCGAGGACAGGGCCTCCCTACGAGCAGTACTTC. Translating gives CATSPRTGPPYEQYF.